This TCR beta chain was sequenced during a study of control samples from healthy donors and cancer patients. Profiling relied on immunoSEQ multiplex PCR, and the TCRdb table lists in-frame clones only, not all of them. The sample has 90,000 to 100,000 clones, around 89% seen once; the top ten hold over 13%. Per germline, CDR1 MNHNS and CDR2 SASEGT. The CDR3 is made up of 16 amino acids. V was pared by 2 bases and J by 3 bases, with 13 bases between. V is TRBV6-1 and J is TRBJ1-4; D uncertain. The source is a woman in her 70s in good health. The source material was blood. Here the CDR3 DNA reads TGTGCCAGCAGTGAATCCCCCGCATCTGCTAATGAAAAACTGTTTTTT. Its protein is CASSESPASANEKLFF.